This T cell receptor beta chain was sequenced during a study of blood T cell repertoires in COVID-19. Under the authors' procedure: Amplification of reference gene primers was used by the study to estimate nucleated cell counts. Profiled with immunoSEQ multiplex PCR; TCRdb holds only in-frame clones, not every one. V and J calls plus clone size are reproduced from that table; the DNA served to infer D and trimming. Here the sample spans 11,000 to 15,000 clones, over 75% being singletons. V was clipped by 5 bases and J by 2 bases; unmatched bases: 4. This CDR3 has 14 residues. Germline CDR1 and CDR2: SGHTA and FQGTGA.

The chain links TRBV7-3 to TRBJ2-7; 9 bases align to TRBD2. This TCR derives from a human donor in a cohort sampled during active COVID-19. Material: peripheral blood. The CDR3 DNA reads TGTGCCAGCAGCCTTAGCGGGAGAGCCTACGAGCAGTACTTC. This sequence encodes CASSLSGRAYEQYF.